A selection of T cell receptor beta chains follows, all from one sample in a study of T cells in tumors after PD-1 blockade. This table comes from immunoSEQ multiplex PCR, and its TCRdb copy is limited to in-frame clones, with some not included. The sample yields about 15,000 clones, approximately 80% seen once. The sequences come from PBMCs, collected after anti-PD-1 treatment. The receptors derive from a human donor with basal cell carcinoma. The CDR3 runs from the conserved cysteine through the conserved F or W. The D gene is left open where the match is weak. Some rows mark clone size as missing; the rest say once, few, many or name a class of expanded clone.

d_gene	v_gene	j_gene	abundance	CDR3nt	CDR3aa
TRBD2	TRBV30	TRBJ2-1	NA	TGTGCCTGGAGTGGACTAGCGGGGTCCTACAATGAGCAGTTCTTC	CAWSGLAGSYNEQFF
TRBD2	TRBV15	TRBJ2-3	NA	TGTGCCACCAGCAGAGTAGCTAGCGGGGAGGCCACAGATACGCAGTATTTT	CATSRVASGEATDTQYF
NA	TRBV2	TRBJ2-1	NA	TGTGCCACCAGTGATGGGGGGGCGCGGGCGGGGAGCTCCTACAATGAGCAGTTCTTC	CATSDGGARAGSSYNEQFF
NA	TRBV18	TRBJ1-1	NA	TGTGCCAGCTCGCCCCAACAGGATGAAGCTTTCTTT	CASSPQQDEAFF
NA	TRBV7-2	TRBJ1-1	NA	TGTGCCAGCAGCTTAGAGAGGATTAGCGTGGTGAACACTGAAGCTTTCTTT	CASSLERISVVNTEAFF
NA	TRBV4-3	TRBJ1-2	NA	TGCGCCAGCAGCCAAGCCGGGACCCTTAACTATGGCTACACCTTC	CASSQAGTLNYGYTF
NA	TRBV9	TRBJ2-3	NA	TGTGCCAGCAGCGTTTTGGGGATTAGCACAGATACGCAGTATTTT	CASSVLGISTDTQYF
NA	TRBV21-1	TRBJ2-2	NA	TGTGCCAGCAGCAAAACGGGGTCCGGGGAGCTGTTTTTT	CASSKTGSGELFF
NA	TRBV6-6	TRBJ2-3	NA	TGTGCCAGCAGTTACTCCCAAAAGCTAGGGACAGATACGCAGTATTTT	CASSYSQKLGTDTQYF
TRBD2	TRBV7-7	TRBJ2-5	NA	TGTGCCAGCGGGCGGGGGACTTGGGAGACCCAGTACTTC	CASGRGTWETQYF
NA	TRBV7-9	TRBJ1-1	NA	TGTGCCAGCAGCCAGAGGGTTGGGAGAACCACTGAAGCTTTCTTT	CASSQRVGRTTEAFF
TRBD1	TRBV19	TRBJ1-5	NA	TGTGCCAGTAGTATGTACAGGGGAGGTCAGCCCCAGCATTTT	CASSMYRGGQPQHF
NA	TRBV6-6	TRBJ1-6	NA	TGTGCCAGCAGTTACTCGAAGGTTGGTGATTCACCCCTCCACTTT	CASSYSKVGDSPLHF
TRBD1	TRBV18	TRBJ1-5	once	TGTGCCAGCTCACCACGCACAGGGGATGATCAGCCCCAGCATTTT	CASSPRTGDDQPQHF
TRBD1	TRBV18	TRBJ2-6	NA	TGTGCCAGCTCTCAGGACAGGGGAGACTCTGGGGCCAACGTCCTGACTTTC	CASSQDRGDSGANVLTF
NA	TRBV5-1	TRBJ2-2	NA	TGCGCCAGCAGCCCAGGGACTTCCACCGGGGAGCTGTTTTTT	CASSPGTSTGELFF
NA	TRBV2	TRBJ2-1	NA	TGTGCCCGCTGTGATGGGGGGGCGGGGGCGGGGAGCTCCTACAATGAGCAGTTCTTC	CARCDGGAGAGSSYNEQFF
TRBD1	TRBV4-1	TRBJ1-4	NA	TGCGCCAGCAGCCGCACGGACAGGGGTTACGCAACTAATGAAAAACTGTTTTTT	CASSRTDRGYATNEKLFF
TRBD1	TRBV19	TRBJ2-2	NA	TGTGCCAGTAGTATCGGGACAGGTTCCTCCGGGGAGCTGTTTTTT	CASSIGTGSSGELFF
NA	TRBV11-3	TRBJ1-1	NA	TGTGCCAGCAGTCAAGTACGGGGCACTGAAGCTTTCTTT	CASSQVRGTEAFF
NA	TRBV6-5	TRBJ2-2	NA	TGTGCCAGCAGCACAGGTCGGTACACCGGGGAGCTGTTTTTT	CASSTGRYTGELFF
NA	TRBV18	TRBJ1-2	NA	TGTGCCAGCTCACCCCAGGGTTCAGGAGATGGCTACACCTTC	CASSPQGSGDGYTF
TRBD1	TRBV7-2	TRBJ2-1	NA	TGTGCCAGCAGCTTAGGTTCTCTGGCAACCGGGACAGGGGCTCGTGAGCAGTTCTTC	CASSLGSLATGTGAREQFF
NA	TRBV24-1	TRBJ1-2	NA	TGTGCCACCAGTGATTCAGGCAGGAACTATGGCTACACCTTC	CATSDSGRNYGYTF
NA	TRBV2	TRBJ2-1	few	TGTCCCAGCTGTGAAGGGGGGGCGCGGGTGGGGAGCTCCTACAATGAGCAGTTCTTC	CPSCEGGARVGSSYNEQFF
TRBD2	TRBV28	TRBJ2-3	NA	TGTGCCAGCAGTCCCTTATTCCGGGTGGGACTAGCGGGGAGCACAGATACGCAGTATTTT	CASSPLFRVGLAGSTDTQYF
NA	TRBV18	TRBJ2-7	few	TGTGCCAGCTCACCACGCGAGTTCTACGAGCAGTACTTC	CASSPREFYEQYF
NA	TRBV4-1	TRBJ2-5	once	TGCGCCAGCAGCCAGAACCAGGGGCCCGACCTCCAAGAGACCCAGTACTTC	CASSQNQGPDLQETQYF
TRBD2	TRBV6-2/TRBV6-3	TRBJ2-7	NA	TGTGCCAGCAGTAAAATAGCGGGGGAGACCTACGAGCAGTACTTC	CASSKIAGETYEQYF
TRBD2	TRBV5-1	TRBJ2-1	NA	TGCGCCAGCAGCTTACTAGCGGGCCCTCTCTCCTACAATGAGCAGTTCTTC	CASSLLAGPLSYNEQFF
TRBD2	TRBV9	TRBJ2-5	NA	TGTGCCAGCAGCACAATAGCGGGAGGGCGAGAGACCCAGTACTTC	CASSTIAGGRETQYF
NA	TRBV6-4	TRBJ2-3	NA	TGTGCCAGCAGTGACTCTCTGGCAGGGTCAGATACGCAGTATTTT	CASSDSLAGSDTQYF
NA	TRBV3-1/TRBV3-2	TRBJ2-2	once	TGTGCCAGCAGCCGCCGTCCCCGGGGAGCTGTTTTT	CASSRRPRGAVF
NA	TRBV6-5	TRBJ2-5	NA	TGTGCCGAAGGGACCTACCGGGGAGAGACCCAGTACTTC	CAEGTYRGETQYF
NA	TRBV6-5	TRBJ1-2	once	TGTGCCAGCACAGAGGGCTATGGCTACACCTTC	CASTEGYGYTF
NA	TRBV7-2	TRBJ2-5	NA	TGTGCCAGCACCGAATTCCGCAGCCAAGAGACCCAGTACTTC	CASTEFRSQETQYF
NA	TRBV9	TRBJ2-3	NA	TGTGCCAGCAGCCTAAGGTCCTTGGATACGCAGTATTTT	CASSLRSLDTQYF
TRBD1	TRBV3-1/TRBV3-2	TRBJ2-7	NA	TGTGCCAGCAGCTACACGACAGGGGGCGAGCAGTACTTC	CASSYTTGGEQYF
TRBD2	TRBV5-1	TRBJ2-5	NA	TGCGCCAGCAGCGCTCGCACCACTAGCGGGGGGGCCCGAGAGACCCAGTACTTC	CASSARTTSGGARETQYF
TRBD2	TRBV6-6	TRBJ2-1	few	TGTGCCAGCATGGGCGGGCTAGCGGGAGTCTATGAGCAGTTCTTC	CASMGGLAGVYEQFF
TRBD1	TRBV18	TRBJ2-3	NA	TGTGCCAGCCAATTACAGGGGAAAGCAGATACGCAGTATTTT	CASQLQGKADTQYF
NA	TRBV2	TRBJ2-7	NA	TGTGCCAGCACCCGGCCCACTCCCTACGAGCAGTACTTC	CASTRPTPYEQYF
NA	TRBV28	TRBJ1-3	NA	TGTGCCAGCAGTCAGGTGCAGGGAAGCCCTGGAAACACCATATATTTT	CASSQVQGSPGNTIYF
NA	TRBV7-2	TRBJ2-3	NA	TGTGCCAGCAGCTTAATTCCTGATACGCAGTATTTT	CASSLIPDTQYF
TRBD2	TRBV9	TRBJ2-7	NA	TGTGCCAGCAGCGTGGGACTAGCGGGGGGTGATTCCTACGAGCAGTACTTC	CASSVGLAGGDSYEQYF